The 18 T cell receptor beta chains listed next were all sequenced from one sample in a study of cytomegalovirus exposure and HLA in healthy donors. PCR used 60 Vbeta primers and 13 Jbeta primers. The repertoire was sequenced with immunoSEQ multiplex PCR; TCRdb's copy has only in-frame clones and lacks some. This sample has under 95,000 clones, with approximately 82% found just once. Material: PBMCs. These receptors were collected from a man between 40 and 49 years old in good health and CMV-seronegative.

This rearrangement joins TRBV4-1 to TRBJ2-5; 8 nucleotides agree with TRBD2. Germline lookup yields CDR1 MGHRA and CDR2 YSYEKL. The length of the CDR3 is 16 residues. After removal of 1 base from V and 3 bases from J, the junction contained 7 bases not matched to a gene. DNA for the CDR3: TGCGCCAGCAGCCAAGGTAGCGGGACCCTAAAAGAGACCCAGTACTTC. As protein: CASSQGSGTLKETQYF.

The chain links TRBV7-2 to TRBJ2-7, with TRBD1 identical over 9 bases. Germline V gives CDR1 SGHTA, CDR2 FQGNSA. CDR3 length: 16 amino acids. The V segment lost 0 bases and the J segment 3 bases; nucleotides outside the gene matches: 6. The CDR3 is CASSLAGTGTYYEQYF. In DNA, the CDR3 is TGTGCCAGCAGCTTAGCCGGGACAGGGACCTACTACGAGCAGTACTTC.

The chain joins TRBV27 to TRBJ1-6, with 7 bases aligning to TRBD1. From germline, CDR1 is MNHEY and CDR2 SMNVEV (reference sequence). V shed 5 bases and J 0 bases; nucleotides not matched to a gene: 4. This CDR3 spans 16 amino acids. CDR3 amino acids: CASSPQGDSYNSPLHF. The CDR3 DNA reads TGTGCCAGCAGTCCGCAGGGGGACTCCTATAATTCACCCCTCCACTTT.

CDR3 bases: TGTGCCAGCAGTTTAACCAGGGGAGGCAATCAGCCCCAGCATTTT. Its translation: CASSLTRGGNQPQHF. V gene TRBV28 combines with J gene TRBJ1-5; a weak D match, TRBD1 (6 bases). Trimming shortened V by 2 bases and J by 2 bases, and 10 bases separated the two germline ends. CDR1 is MDHEN and CDR2 is SYDVKM in the germline V gene. This CDR3 region has 15 residues.

The CDR3 loop reads CASSLGDRGPEKLFF. Written as DNA, the CDR3 is TGCGCCAGCAGCTTGGGGGACAGGGGGCCTGAAAAACTGTTTTTT. The rearrangement links TRBV5-1 to TRBJ1-4; 12 bases match TRBD1. The CDR3 consists of 15 residues. Germline V CDR1 and CDR2: SGHRS, YFSETQ. The V segment lost 0 bases and the J segment 7 bases; nucleotides outside the gene matches: 1.

The chain recombines TRBV7-9 with TRBJ1-1; no clear D. The V end lost 5 bases, the J end lost 5 bases, and 18 bases lay between the germline ends. CDR1 and CDR2 from the germline V gene are SEHNR and FQNEAQ (reference sequence). The CDR3 consists of 15 residues. The CDR3 nucleotides read TGTGCCAGCAGCCCCCCCAATTTGAGAAAAACTGAAGCTTTCTTT. It is translated as CASSPPNLRKTEAFF. Based on the CDR3 plus reference TRBV7-9 and TRBJ1-1, the full variable domain is DTGVSQNPRHKITKRGQNVTFRCDPISEHNRLYWYRQTLGQGPEFLTYFQNEAQLEKSRLLSDRFSAERPKGSFSTLEIQRTEQGDSAMYLCASSPPNLRKTEAFFGQGTRLTVV.

J is TRBJ1-1 and V is TRBV30; TRBD1 matches at 9 bases. V was pared by 5 bases and J by 4 bases, with 8 bases of the junction left unmatched. Germline values: CDR1 GTSNPN, CDR2 SVGIG (reference sequence). The CDR3 runs to 14 residues. CDR3 in DNA: TGTGCCTGGGATTCTACAGGGGGCGGCACTGAAGCTTTCTTT. Amino acid sequence: CAWDSTGGGTEAFF.

The genes are TRBV4-2 and TRBJ2-2; perhaps TRBD2 as D (5 bases). Trimming pared 6 bases from V and 0 bases from J, leaving 11 bases between. There are 15 residues in the CDR3. CDR1 LGHNA and CDR2 YNFKEQ come from the germline V gene. The CDR3 coding sequence is TGTGCCAGCAGTCCTAGCCCCTCGAACACCGGGGAGCTGTTTTTT. It yields the protein CASSPSPSNTGELFF.

This chain joins TRBV10-3 and TRBJ2-5, with D perhaps TRBD1 (6 bases). The J call may be in error: the DNA end matches TRBJ2-7 better. Per the germline V gene, CDR1 is ENHRY and CDR2 is SYGVKD. CDR3 size: 11 residues. The CDR3 DNA reads as TGTGCAAGCGAACAGGGCAACGAGCAGTACTTC. Protein: CASEQGNEQYF.

The sample holds a few counts of this clone. The rearrangement uses TRBV7-2 and TRBJ2-2, with 8 positions matching TRBD2. The germline V gene has CDR1 SGHTA and CDR2 FQGNSA. This CDR3 is 15 amino acids long. After removal of 5 bases from V and 5 bases from J, the junction contained 7 bases not matched to a gene. CDR3: CASSLAPGGTGELFF. CDR3 DNA: TGTGCCAGCAGCCTGGCCCCGGGAGGGACCGGGGAGCTGTTTTTT. The full variable domain, in which reference TRBV7-2 and TRBJ2-2 provide the parts outside the CDR3, is GAGVSQSPSNKVTEKGKDVELRCDPISGHTALYWYRQSLGQGLEFLIYFQGNSAPDKSGLPSDRFSAERTGGSVSTLTIQRTQQEDSAVYLCASSLAPGGTGELFFGEGSRLTVL.

This chain uses TRBV28 with TRBJ1-2, with 8 bases that match TRBD1. With V trimmed by 3 bases and J by 8 bases, 14 bases remained unmatched. The CDR3 length is 16 residues. Germline V gene data show CDR1 as MDHEN and CDR2 as SYDVKM. CDR3 sequence (DNA): TGTGCCAGCAGTTTCCCCATAGGAGCAGGGGGCGCCGGCTACACCTTC. Translation: CASSFPIGAGGAGYTF.

The chain joins TRBV14 to TRBJ2-5; D is perhaps TRBD1 (5 bases). The germline V gene has CDR1 SGHDN and CDR2 FVKESK. This CDR3 has 16 amino acids. The germline V and J ends were trimmed by 5 bases and 1 base, with 17 bases remaining between them. CDR3 in DNA: TGTGCCAGCAGCACCTTTCCAGGGTCGGTCCAAGAGACCCAGTACTTC. It translates to CASSTFPGSVQETQYF.

This rearrangement joins TRBV9 to TRBJ1-6, with 7 bases identical to TRBD1. The germline CDR1 and CDR2 sequences are SGDLS and YYNGEE. The ends lost 4 bases at V and 9 bases at J; junction bases unmatched: 7. This CDR3 contains 14 residues. CDR3 protein: CASSIDRVGSPLHF. As DNA, the CDR3 is TGTGCCAGCAGCATCGACAGGGTGGGTTCACCCCTCCACTTT.

V is TRBV19 and J is TRBJ1-1, with D unclear. There are 14 residues in the CDR3. Germline CDR1 reads LNHDA; CDR2 reads SQIVND (reference sequence). Trimming stripped 1 base from V and 4 bases from J, with 10 bases between. CDR3 DNA: TGTGCCAGTAGTATAGGGGGAGGAGGCACTGAAGCTTTCTTT. It translates to CASSIGGGGTEAFF.

The CDR3 reads CAWSVGGFNQPQHF. The CDR3 bases are TGTGCCTGGAGTGTAGGGGGTTTCAATCAGCCCCAGCATTTT. V is TRBV30 and J is TRBJ1-5; tentative D call: TRBD1 (6 bases). The CDR3 totals 14 residues. Trimming pared 0 bases from V and 3 bases from J, leaving 9 bases between. Germline V gene data show CDR1 as GTSNPN and CDR2 as SVGIG (reference sequence).

A few counts support this clone. V and J are TRBV28 and TRBJ2-5; 7 bases fit TRBD1. V shed 6 bases and J 4 bases; nucleotides not matched to a gene: 8. The CDR3 length is 14 residues. Germline CDR1 reads MDHEN; CDR2 reads SYDVKM. The CDR3 loop reads CASSADRVGETQYF. In nucleotides, the CDR3 is TGTGCCAGCAGCGCTGACAGGGTAGGAGAGACCCAGTACTTC.

Notes on this clone: This is likely a read error, given that the CDR3 carries no conserved phenylalanine or tryptophan at its end. V usage is TRBV6-1 and J usage is TRBJ1-3; the match to TRBD1 covers 8 bases. CDR1 is MNHNS, CDR2 SASEGT, per germline. The CDR3 covers 18 residues. The J segment lost 0 bases and the V segment lost 3 bases, leaving 10 bases of the junction unmatched. CDR3: CASSDNWNRGISGNTIYL. Here the CDR3 DNA reads TGTGCCAGCAGTGACAATTGGAACAGGGGGATCTCTGGAAACACCATATATTTG.

This clone came up a few times. This chain uses TRBV5-1 with TRBJ2-7; 7 bases are shared with TRBD1. Germline assignment: CDR1 SGHRS and CDR2 YFSETQ. V gave up 4 bases and J gave up 3 bases; unmatched junction bases: 10. This CDR3 is 15 amino acids long. The CDR3 spells CASSPGRDRDYEQYF. Here the CDR3 DNA reads TGCGCCAGCAGCCCGGGGCGTGACAGGGACTACGAGCAGTACTTC. The full variable domain, its missing parts supplied by reference TRBV5-1 and TRBJ2-7, is KAGVTQTPRYLIKTRGQQVTLSCSPISGHRSVSWYQQTPGQGLQFLFEYFSETQRNKGNFPGRFSGRQFSNSRSEMNVSTLELGDSALYLCASSPGRDRDYEQYFGPGTRLTVT.